Listed here are 10 T cell receptor beta chains from one sample, sequenced in a study of blood T cell repertoires in COVID-19. Clones were read by immunoSEQ multiplex PCR, and TCRdb kept only the in-frame ones, dropping some. The sample lists 200,000 to 300,000 clones; 75% to 90% were seen once. Sequenced: peripheral blood. These TCRs come from a man aged 25-45 years with active or convalescent COVID-19.

The chain combines TRBV6-5 with TRBJ2-5; TRBD2 agrees at 10 bases. Trimming removed 1 base from V and 5 bases from J; junction bases left unmatched: 7. The V gene's germline CDR1 is MNHEY and CDR2 SVGAGI. The CDR3 is made up of 16 amino acids. Written as DNA, the CDR3 is TGTGCCAGCAGTTACTTGGGGGGAGCGGGAGGGGAGACCCAGTACTTC. It encodes CASSYLGGAGGETQYF.

J is TRBJ1-1 and V is TRBV30; maybe TRBD1 (6 bases). The CDR3 contains 13 residues. Germline values: CDR1 GTSNPN, CDR2 SVGIG (reference sequence). V lost 5 bases to trimming and J lost 3 bases, with 13 bases between them. CDR3 sequence reads: CAWGTGSYTEAFF. In DNA form, the CDR3 reads TGTGCCTGGGGCACAGGGTCGTACACTGAAGCTTTCTTT.

The gene calls are TRBV9 and TRBJ2-2; no clear D. The V end lost 3 bases, the J end lost 0 bases, and 9 bases lay between the germline ends. CDR1 SGDLS and CDR2 YYNGEE come from the germline V gene. CDR3 size: 15 residues. Here the CDR3 reads CASSAGPPNTGELFF. The CDR3, as DNA: TGTGCCAGCAGCGCGGGTCCCCCGAACACCGGGGAGCTGTTTTTT.

The chain couples TRBV7-9 to TRBJ2-3; perhaps TRBD1 as D (6 bases). CDR1 SEHNR and CDR2 FQNEAQ come from the germline V gene (reference sequence). V was pared by 5 bases and J by 3 bases, with 15 bases between. The CDR3 is 15 amino acids. The CDR3 DNA is TGTGCCAGCAGCCCTAACTCCCAGGGGACAGATACGCAGTATTTT. It codes for CASSPNSQGTDTQYF.

The chain carries TRBV15 and TRBJ2-3, with D unresolved. Germline CDR1 and CDR2: LNHNV and YYDKDF (reference sequence). This CDR3 is 16 amino acids long. V was trimmed by 2 bases and J by 0 bases, leaving 12 bases between them. CDR3 region: CATSRLGSTSTDTQYF. The CDR3, as DNA: TGTGCCACCAGCAGACTGGGCTCCACGAGCACAGATACGCAGTATTTT.

The V call is TRBV2, the J call TRBJ2-7; possible D gene TRBD1, 6 bases. V lost 8 bases to trimming and J lost 3 bases, with 14 bases between them. Germline V gene data show CDR1 as SNHLY and CDR2 as FYNNEI. CDR3 length: 13 residues. DNA of the CDR3: TGTGCCAGCTGGGCCGAACAGGGCTACGAGCAGTACTTC. Its translation: CASWAEQGYEQYF.

This clone was counted a few times. This CDR3 reads CASSDTGGSGNTIYF. The DNA of the CDR3 is TGTGCCAGCAGCGACACAGGGGGCTCTGGAAACACCATATATTTT. The chain is built from TRBV9 and TRBJ1-3; 8 positions agree with TRBD1. The CDR3 spans 15 residues. Germline CDR1 reads SGDLS; CDR2 reads YYNGEE. After removal of 3 bases from V and 0 bases from J, the junction contained 2 bases not matched to a gene.

CDR3 region: CATSAGPGQGADTQYF. For the CDR3, the DNA is TGTGCCACCAGTGCCGGGCCGGGACAGGGTGCAGATACGCAGTATTTT. The chain has TRBV24-1 and TRBJ2-3; 9 nucleotides match TRBD1. The CDR3 has 16 amino acids. J lost 4 bases, V lost 5 bases, and 9 bases had no gene match. The germline V gene encodes CDR1 KGHDR and CDR2 SFDVKD.

The V and J genes are TRBV14 and TRBJ1-6; no reliable D call. The CDR3 is 14 amino acids. V lost 0 bases to trimming and J lost 7 bases, with 7 bases between them. The germline CDR1 and CDR2 sequences are SGHDN and FVKESK. The DNA for the CDR3 is TGTGCCAGCAGCCAAGAGACTAACAATTCACCCCTCCACTTT. Encoded protein: CASSQETNNSPLHF.

This rearrangement joins TRBV6-5 to TRBJ2-4, with D perhaps matching TRBD2 (6 bases). Germline V gene data show CDR1 as MNHEY and CDR2 as SVGAGI. The V gene lost 7 bases and the J gene lost 3 bases, with 10 bases spanning the gap. The CDR3 consists of 13 residues. The CDR3 reads CASMWGDKNIQYF. The CDR3 nucleotides read TGTGCCAGCATGTGGGGGGACAAAAACATTCAGTACTTC.